The present T cell receptor beta chain was sequenced within a study of T-cell memory formation after mild COVID-19. Study conclusions and caveats: The study found balanced CD4/CD8 in clones contracting day 15 to 85 and a CD4+ lean in later expanders. Pre-infection memory held some responding clones, suggesting pre-existing cross-reactive T cells responded.

The length of the CDR3 is 16 residues. Germline V gene sequence: CDR1 MNHEY, CDR2 SVGAGI. Between the trimmed V and J ends, which lost 2 bases and 0 bases, there was a span of 8 bases. Remarks on this clonotype: Its cognate antigen is unknown.

TCRdb re-called the 5' RACE reads with MiXCR, one entry per CDR3 protein. This table holds 100,000 to 130,000 distinct CDR3 sequences, around 15% found once. The chain has TRBV6-5 and TRBJ1-6; D perhaps matches TRBD1 (6 bases). This TCR was sampled from a man between 18 and 29 years old who had mild COVID-19 (a few samples of this study predate the infection). Cell type and time point are not known. Sample: PBMCs or a T cell subset sorted from them (not recorded which). The CDR3 coding sequence is TGTGCCAGCAGTTACAGGGGGTACTCCTATAATTCACCCCTCCACTTT. Protein: CASSYRGYSYNSPLHF.